Listed below are T cell receptor beta chains from one sample, sequenced in a study of T cells in Graves' hyperthyroidism and ophthalmopathy. From the multiplex PCR reads, TCRdb called clonotypes with MiXCR, one entry per CDR3 protein. In the table there are 250,000 to 350,000 distinct CDR3 sequences, approximately 15% of which are singletons. The sample comprised blood. The receptor set was obtained from a woman in her fifties or sixties with Graves' ophthalmopathy. Each CDR3 is given with its conserved first and last residue. The order of the fields is J gene, D gene, V gene, clone size, CDR3 DNA, CDR3 protein. A D gene is named only where the DNA matches it firmly. Size is stated for part of the rows, as once, few or many counts, or as a class when the clone is expanded.

TRBJ1-6 | . | TRBV7-2 | many | TGTGCCACCCAGGGAGGTGGGGTTAATTCACCCCTCCACTTT | CATQGGGVNSPLHF
TRBJ2-2 | . | TRBV5-4 | . | TGTGCCAGCAGCCCTGGAGGGGGGTACGGCGGGGAGCTGTTTTTT | CASSPGGGYGGELFF
TRBJ2-7 | . | TRBV7-2 | many | TGTGCCAGCAGCTGGACTCACGTCTACGAGCAGTACTTC | CASSWTHVYEQYF
TRBJ2-2 | . | TRBV28 | many | TGTGCCAGCATTGATACGAACACCGGGGAGCTGTTTTTT | CASIDTNTGELFF
TRBJ2-5 | . | TRBV11-3 | many | TGTGCCAGCAGCCGTAACGACAAAGAGACCCAGTACTTC | CASSRNDKETQYF
TRBJ1-1 | . | TRBV2 | many | TGTGCCAGCAGGGACAATCGGAACACTGAAGCTTTCTTT | CASRDNRNTEAFF
TRBJ2-1 | . | TRBV29-1 | many | TGCAGCGTTGCTCCTAAAGGCAGATACAATGAGCAGTTCTTC | CSVAPKGRYNEQFF
TRBJ2-7 | . | TRBV4-3 | . | TGCGCCAGCAGCCAAGATCCTTTTGGTCAGGAATCCTACGAGCAGTACTTC | CASSQDPFGQESYEQYF
TRBJ2-2 | TRBD1 | TRBV5-6 | . | TGTGCCAGCAGCTTGGCCCTAGGGACAGTTTTGACCGGGGAGCTGTTTTTT | CASSLALGTVLTGELFF
TRBJ1-3 | . | TRBV18 | . | TGTGCCAGCTCACCACCACAGCGCGGGACTGGAAACACCATATATTTT | CASSPPQRGTGNTIYF
TRBJ2-4 | . | TRBV28 | many | TGTGCCAGCAGCTCGCCGACCCTATCATTCTTAGCCAAAAACATTCAGTACTTC | CASSSPTLSFLAKNIQYF
TRBJ1-5 | TRBD1 | TRBV12-3/TRBV12-4 | . | TGTGCCAGTATGAGACAGGGAAATCAGCCCCAGCATTTT | CASMRQGNQPQHF
TRBJ1-5 | . | TRBV6-2/TRBV6-3 | many | TGTGCCAGCAGTTACTCCCGGACCCAGGACCTGATTCGCAATCAGCCCCAGCATTTT | CASSYSRTQDLIRNQPQHF
TRBJ1-1 | . | TRBV7-2 | few | TGTGCCAGCAGCCTAGGCGGGGCAGGGGACACTGAAGCTTTCTTT | CASSLGGAGDTEAFF
TRBJ2-3 | TRBD1 | TRBV28 | medium-sized | TGTGCCAGCAGTTCGAGCTCCGGGACAGGGACAGATACGCAGTATTTT | CASSSSSGTGTDTQYF
TRBJ2-1 | TRBD2 | TRBV20-1 | many | TGCAGTGCTAGAGATCGGGTCGGGCTAGCGGTCTACAATGAGCAGTTCTTC | CSARDRVGLAVYNEQFF
TRBJ2-5 | TRBD2 | TRBV3-1 | many | TGTGCCAGCAGCCAGAGCGGGGCTCAAGAGACCCAGTACTTC | CASSQSGAQETQYF
TRBJ1-2 | . | TRBV12-3/TRBV12-4 | many | TGTGCCAGCAGTTTTGCTGCAGCTAACTATGGCTACACCTTC | CASSFAAANYGYTF
TRBJ2-5 | . | TRBV11-2 | . | TGTGCCAGCAGCTTAATGGGAGAAGCAGGGGAGACCCAGTACTTC | CASSLMGEAGETQYF
TRBJ1-2 | . | TRBV10-3 | many | TGTGCCATCAGTGAGCCCAGGGACCGCTATGGCTACACCTTC | CAISEPRDRYGYTF
TRBJ2-1 | TRBD2 | TRBV4-2 | many | TGTGCCAGCAGCCAACAGGGACCTAGCGGCAACAATGAGCAGTTCTTC | CASSQQGPSGNNEQFF
TRBJ2-7 | TRBD2 | TRBV7-9 | many | TGTGCCAGCAGCTTAGCCGGGACTAGCGGGAGATTTGCCCACGAGCAGTACTTC | CASSLAGTSGRFAHEQYF
TRBJ1-1 | TRBD1 | TRBV30 | many | TGTGCCTGGAGTGTACGGGGACAGGGTGGTTGGTCTGAAGCTTTCTTT | CAWSVRGQGGWSEAFF
TRBJ1-1 | . | TRBV28 | many | TGTGCCAGCAGTTTATATCTTCAGGGTCGGAGTTCTGAAGCTTTCTTT | CASSLYLQGRSSEAFF
TRBJ1-5 | . | TRBV19 | . | TGTGCCAGTAACAGGCAGGGCGATGGGCAGCCCCAGCATTTT | CASNRQGDGQPQHF
TRBJ2-3 | . | TRBV13 | . | TGTGCCAGCAGCTCAGGGGAGGGGGCTGGCGCAGATACGCAGTATTTT | CASSSGEGAGADTQYF
TRBJ2-2 | . | TRBV7-3 | many | TGTGCCAGCAGCTCCCAGGGACGCGGCACCGGGGAGCTGTTTTTT | CASSSQGRGTGELFF
TRBJ2-1 | TRBD2 | TRBV11-2 | many | TGTGCCAGCAGCTCATATGGACTAGCGGGAGACAATGAGCAGTTCTTC | CASSSYGLAGDNEQFF
TRBJ2-1 | . | TRBV6-1 | many | TGTGCCAGCAGTTCCCGCGGTTTTGGTGAGCAGTTCTTC | CASSSRGFGEQFF
TRBJ1-5 | TRBD1 | TRBV5-1 | many | TGCGCCAGCAGCTACGGACAGGGGGACCAGCCCCAGCATTTT | CASSYGQGDQPQHF
TRBJ2-7 | . | TRBV3-1 | few | TGTGCCAGCAGCCAAGAAGCCAACGGGATCTCCTACGAGCAGTACTTC | CASSQEANGISYEQYF